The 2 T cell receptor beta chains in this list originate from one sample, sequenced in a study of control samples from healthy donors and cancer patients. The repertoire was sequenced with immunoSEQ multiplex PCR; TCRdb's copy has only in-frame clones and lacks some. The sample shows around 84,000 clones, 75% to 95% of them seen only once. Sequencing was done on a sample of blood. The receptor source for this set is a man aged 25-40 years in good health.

CDR3 residues: CASNGQGRHEQYF. The CDR3 DNA reads as TGTGCCAGCAATGGACAGGGGAGGCACGAGCAGTACTTC. The V call is TRBV2, the J call TRBJ2-7, with 9 bases identical to TRBD1. Germline loops: CDR1 SNHLY, CDR2 FYNNEI. The CDR3 is made up of 13 amino acids. The V and J ends lost 7 bases and 5 bases, in that order; junction bases with no gene match: 6.

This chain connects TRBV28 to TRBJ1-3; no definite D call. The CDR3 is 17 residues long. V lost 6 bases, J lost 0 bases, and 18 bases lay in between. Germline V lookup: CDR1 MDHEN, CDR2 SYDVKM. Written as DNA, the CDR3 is TGTGCCAGCAGCTCCCTCCGTCAGGCAGACTCTGGAAACACCATATATTTT. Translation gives CASSSLRQADSGNTIYF.